A selection of T cell receptor beta chains follows, all from one sample in a study of blood T cell repertoires in COVID-19. TCRdb keeps only in-frame clones here, not all; method: immunoSEQ multiplex PCR. There are approximately 500,000 clones in the sample; approximately 89% occur only once, and about 1% lies in the top ten. The sample taken for sequencing was peripheral blood. Source of these receptors: a man aged 18 to 29 with COVID-19, enrolled during active disease. Each CDR3 is given with its conserved first and last residue. Each record gives: clone size, V gene, J gene, D gene, CDR3 DNA, CDR3 protein. The D gene is left open where the match is weak. Clone sizes are given selectively: once, few, many, or a class where the clone is expanded.

-	TRBV5-4	TRBJ2-7	TRBD1	TGTGCCAGCAGCTTGGGGAACAGGGGGCAACACAACGAGCAGTACTTC	CASSLGNRGQHNEQYF
-	TRBV7-9	TRBJ1-6	-	TGTGCCAGCAGCTTAGGGACGGACTCGAATTCACCCCTCCACTTT	CASSLGTDSNSPLHF
-	TRBV6-5	TRBJ1-2	TRBD1	TGTGCCAGCAGTAGAGGGACAGCTTCTAACTATGGCTACACCTTC	CASSRGTASNYGYTF
-	TRBV5-1	TRBJ2-7	TRBD2	TGCGCCAGCAGCTTGGGGGGGACTAGCTCCTACGAGCAGTACTTC	CASSLGGTSSYEQYF
-	TRBV5-4	TRBJ1-2	-	TGTGCCAGCAGCAGTCTGGGGGCAGGTGGCTACACCTTC	CASSSLGAGGYTF
-	TRBV6-1	TRBJ2-1	-	TGTGCCAGCAGTGATAGGGGGCCGGGGGAGAATGAGCAGTTCTTC	CASSDRGPGENEQFF
-	TRBV7-2	TRBJ2-1	-	TGTGCCAGCAGCCCAATGGTGGCCTACACGGGTGAGCAGTTCTTC	CASSPMVAYTGEQFF
-	TRBV18	TRBJ2-7	TRBD2	TGTGCCAGCTCACGCGGACTAGCGGGAGAGTCCGAGCAGTACTTC	CASSRGLAGESEQYF
-	TRBV5-1	TRBJ2-2	TRBD2	TGCGCCAGCAGCTTGGGGGGACTAGCGGGAGCCGGGGAGCTGTTTTTT	CASSLGGLAGAGELFF
-	TRBV10-3	TRBJ2-7	TRBD2	TGTGCCAGCAGCCCCGGGACTAGCTACGGGTACGAGCAGTACTTC	CASSPGTSYGYEQYF
-	TRBV3-1/TRBV3-2	TRBJ2-5	TRBD1	TGTGCCAGCAGCCGCGACAGGGAAGAGACCCAGTACTTC	CASSRDREETQYF
-	TRBV27	TRBJ2-7	TRBD1	TGTGCCAGCAGTCCCTACAGGGGGCTGGCCTACGAGCAGTACTTC	CASSPYRGLAYEQYF
-	TRBV5-1	TRBJ1-1	-	TGCGCCAGCAGCTGGGGGCAGAGGAACACTGAAGCTTTCTTT	CASSWGQRNTEAFF
-	TRBV5-6	TRBJ1-6	-	TGTGCCAGCAGCTTGTGGTCTGGGGGGATTTCACCCCTCCACTTT	CASSLWSGGISPLHF
-	TRBV5-1	TRBJ2-1	-	TGCGCCAGCAGCCCTCCCACTACAACCTACAATGAGCAGTTCTTC	CASSPPTTTYNEQFF
-	TRBV27	TRBJ2-7	TRBD2	TGTGCCAGCAGTTCCACTAGCGGGAGAATCAACGAGCAGTACTTC	CASSSTSGRINEQYF
-	TRBV5-1	TRBJ2-3	TRBD2	TGCGCCAGCAGCTTGCTTAAAGCGGGAGCTAGCACAGATACGCAGTATTTT	CASSLLKAGASTDTQYF
many	TRBV7-9	TRBJ1-2	-	TGTGCCAGCAGCTTAGGTGGCCAGGGCCTGATAATCTTC	CASSLGGQGLIIF